This T cell receptor beta chain was retrieved from a study of CD8 T cells in ankylosing spondylitis. This clonotype was detected a few times. Its antigen is unknown. Making use of molecular barcodes, quantitative 5'-RACE generated TCR beta libraries. TCRdb reanalysed the 5' RACE reads using MiXCR and keeps one entry per CDR3 protein. The repertoire holds some 800,000 distinct CDR3 sequences, with about 11% as singletons. Trimming shortened V by 5 bases and J by 6 bases, and 11 bases separated the two germline ends. The CDR3 runs to 12 residues. Germline CDR1 MNHEY, CDR2 SVGAGI. The study, taken as a whole, reports: It was reported that disease-linked clones were significantly enriched in matched ankylosing spondylitis synovial fluid. Characteristic of ankylosing spondylitis blood, it appeared, was a TCR beta motif comprising several highly homologous variants. The disease-linked clones had a CD8+ phenotype and low blood frequencies.

This rearrangement joins TRBV6-5 to TRBJ2-7, with no clear D. The receptor comes from a male donor with ankylosing spondylitis. The sequencing sample was made of blood, either unsorted or a sorted T cell fraction (not recorded which). The CDR3 here is CASSRPFREQYF. The CDR3 nucleotides are TGTGCCAGCAGTCGACCCTTTCGCGAGCAGTACTTC.